The 7 T cell receptor beta chains given below trace back to one sample, sequenced in a study of neurological immune-mediated disorders. TCRdb re-derived calls from the 5' RACE reads in MiXCR, one entry per CDR3 protein. Here the sample spans some 46,000 distinct CDR3 sequences, roughly 4% being singletons. Material for sequencing was PBMCs. All receptors derive from a woman aged 60-70 years with multiple sclerosis.

Many counts were recorded for this clonotype. CDR3 nucleotide sequence: TGCAGTGCCACGGGACAGGGGTCTCAGCCCCAGCATTTT. It codes for CSATGQGSQPQHF. The chain recombines TRBV20-1 with TRBJ1-5, with TRBD1 matching over 10 bases. Germline trimming cut 6 bases from V and 6 bases from J; bases unmatched to any gene: 5. This CDR3 is 13 amino acids long. Germline CDR1 reads DFQATT; CDR2 reads SNEGSKA (reference sequence).

This clonotype was recorded at least ten times. The J gene is TRBJ2-7, the V gene TRBV5-1; D is tentatively TRBD1 or TRBD2 (5 bases each). This CDR3 is built from 14 residues. Per the germline V gene, CDR1 is SGHRS and CDR2 is YFSETQ. V gave up 0 bases and J gave up 2 bases, with 9 bases separating them. The CDR3 DNA reads TGCGCCAGCAGCTTGGCCCGGGGCGCCTACGAGCAGTACTTC. It translates to CASSLARGAYEQYF. Complete variable domain (other parts from reference TRBV5-1 and TRBJ2-7): KAGVTQTPRYLIKTRGQQVTLSCSPISGHRSVSWYQQTPGQGLQFLFEYFSETQRNKGNFPGRFSGRQFSNSRSEMNVSTLELGDSALYLCASSLARGAYEQYFGPGTRLTVT.

This clonotype was picked up many times. The chain combines TRBV20-1 with TRBJ1-5, with D perhaps matching TRBD1 (5 bases). The CDR3 length is 12 residues. Germline assignment: CDR1 DFQATT and CDR2 SNEGSKA (reference sequence). V dropped 1 base and J dropped 7 bases, with 8 bases sitting between them. CDR3 DNA: TGCAGTGCTAGAGGGGGGTGGCAGCCCCAGCATTTT. The encoded protein is CSARGGWQPQHF.

This clonotype was seen ten or more times. The chain recombines TRBV7-2 with TRBJ2-1; D not resolved. Germline values: CDR1 SGHTA, CDR2 FQGNSA. CDR3 length: 13 residues. V gave up 6 bases and J gave up 8 bases, with 14 bases separating them. In DNA, the CDR3 is TGTGCCAGCAGTCACCAAGTCTTGTATGAGCAGTTCTTC. This sequence encodes CASSHQVLYEQFF. Variable domain in full (rest from reference TRBV7-2 and TRBJ2-1): GAGVSQSPSNKVTEKGKDVELRCDPISGHTALYWYRQSLGQGLEFLIYFQGNSAPDKSGLPSDRFSAERTGGSVSTLTIQRTQQEDSAVYLCASSHQVLYEQFFGPGTRLTVL.

This clonotype was detected many times. The V call is TRBV5-1, the J call TRBJ1-4; 7 bases match TRBD1. With V trimmed by 2 bases and J by 7 bases, 5 bases remained unmatched. The germline gives CDR1 SGHRS, CDR2 YFSETQ. This CDR3 is built from 14 residues. CDR3 residues: CASSLDRASEKLFF. DNA for the CDR3: TGCGCCAGCAGCTTAGACAGGGCGAGTGAAAAACTGTTTTTT.

This clonotype was picked up many times. The chain joins TRBV6-5 to TRBJ2-3, with TRBD1 as a possible D gene (5 bases). The CDR3 covers 14 residues. The germline V and J ends were trimmed by 5 bases and 2 bases, with 11 bases remaining between them. Germline loops: CDR1 MNHEY, CDR2 SVGAGI. The CDR3 is CASSTGHHTDTQYF. The CDR3 DNA is TGTGCCAGCAGTACCGGACACCACACAGATACGCAGTATTTT.

This clonotype was detected ten times or more. The chain links TRBV28 to TRBJ2-7; 9 bases line up with TRBD1. CDR3 length: 14 residues. Trimming at V came to 7 bases and at J to 6 bases, leaving 10 bases not matched to a gene. CDR1 is MDHEN, CDR2 SYDVKM, per germline. The CDR3 here is CASTSQGQGSEQYF. For the CDR3, the DNA is TGTGCCAGCACTTCCCAGGGACAGGGTTCCGAGCAGTACTTC.